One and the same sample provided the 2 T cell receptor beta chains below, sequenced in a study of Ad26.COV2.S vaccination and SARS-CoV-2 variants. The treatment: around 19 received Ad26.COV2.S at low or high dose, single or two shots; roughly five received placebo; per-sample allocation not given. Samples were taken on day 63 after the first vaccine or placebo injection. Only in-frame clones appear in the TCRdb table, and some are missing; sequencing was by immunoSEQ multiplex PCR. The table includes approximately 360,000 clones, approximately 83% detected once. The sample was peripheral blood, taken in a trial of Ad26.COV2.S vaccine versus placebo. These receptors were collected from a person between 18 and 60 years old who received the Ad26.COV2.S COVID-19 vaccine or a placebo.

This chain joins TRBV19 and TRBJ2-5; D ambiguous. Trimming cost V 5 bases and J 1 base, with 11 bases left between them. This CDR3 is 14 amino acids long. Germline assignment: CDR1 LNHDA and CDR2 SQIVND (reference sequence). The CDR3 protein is CASSPSPAQETQYF. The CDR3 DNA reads TGTGCCAGTAGTCCCTCTCCCGCCCAAGAGACCCAGTACTTC.

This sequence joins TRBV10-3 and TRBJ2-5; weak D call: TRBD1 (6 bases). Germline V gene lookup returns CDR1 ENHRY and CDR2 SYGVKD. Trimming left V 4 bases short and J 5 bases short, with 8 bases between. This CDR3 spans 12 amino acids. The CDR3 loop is CAISGGRETQYF. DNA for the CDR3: TGTGCCATCAGTGGGGGGCGGGAGACCCAGTACTTC.